The TCR beta chain under discussion was sequenced for a study of regulatory T cells. Whole-study results and caveats: In CD3G-deficient patients, conventional CD4+ T cells were enriched for hydrophobic CDR3 residues at positions 6 and 7.

The CDR3 extends over 17 amino acids. The germline V gene has CDR1 LNHDA and CDR2 SQIVND (reference sequence). Between the trimmed V and J ends, which lost 3 bases and 0 bases, there was a span of 12 bases. Concerning this clone itself: Antigen: not known.

The PCR used 52 TRBV and 13 TRBJ primers. Only in-frame clones appear in the TCRdb table, and some are missing; sequencing was by immunoSEQ multiplex PCR. The sample records about 17,000 clones, 80% to 90% being singletons. This clonotype was sampled from a person aged 30 to 39 with CD3G deficiency. The rearrangement uses TRBV19 and TRBJ2-6; D is uncertain. Sequenced sample: conventional CD4+ T cells sorted from blood. This chain's CDR3 is CASSISRFSSGANVLTF. CDR3 sequence (DNA): TGTGCCAGTAGTATCTCCCGGTTTAGCTCTGGGGCCAACGTCCTGACTTTC.